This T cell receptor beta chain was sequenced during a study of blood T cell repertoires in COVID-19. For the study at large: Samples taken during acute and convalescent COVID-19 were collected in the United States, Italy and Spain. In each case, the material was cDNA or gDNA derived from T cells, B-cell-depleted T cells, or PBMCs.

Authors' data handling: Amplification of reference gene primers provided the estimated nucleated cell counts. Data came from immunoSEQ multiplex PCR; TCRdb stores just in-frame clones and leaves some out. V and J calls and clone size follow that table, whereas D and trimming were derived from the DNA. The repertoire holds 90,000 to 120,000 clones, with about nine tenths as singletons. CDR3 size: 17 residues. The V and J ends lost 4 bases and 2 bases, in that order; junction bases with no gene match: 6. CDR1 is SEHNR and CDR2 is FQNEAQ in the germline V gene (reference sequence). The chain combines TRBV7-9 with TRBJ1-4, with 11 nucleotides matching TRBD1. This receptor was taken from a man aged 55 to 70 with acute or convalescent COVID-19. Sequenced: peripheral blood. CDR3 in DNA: TGTGCCAGCAGCTCGCTGGACAGGGGGCCTACTAATGAAAAACTGTTTTTT. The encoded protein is CASSSLDRGPTNEKLFF.